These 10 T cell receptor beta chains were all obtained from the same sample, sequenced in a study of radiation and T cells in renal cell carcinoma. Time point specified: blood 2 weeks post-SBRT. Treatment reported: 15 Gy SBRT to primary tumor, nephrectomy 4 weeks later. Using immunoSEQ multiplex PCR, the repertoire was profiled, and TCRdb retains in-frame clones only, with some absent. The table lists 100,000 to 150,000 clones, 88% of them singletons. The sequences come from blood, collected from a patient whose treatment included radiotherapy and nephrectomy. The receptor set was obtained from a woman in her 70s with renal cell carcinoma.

The CDR3 sequence is CASSERTSGVGTQYF. CDR3 coding DNA: TGTGCCAGCAGTGAACGGACTAGCGGGGTGGGTACGCAGTATTTT. This sequence joins TRBV2 and TRBJ2-3; 12 nucleotides line up with TRBD2. The CDR3 totals 15 residues. V gave up 2 bases and J gave up 8 bases; unmatched junction bases: 5. Germline V gene lookup returns CDR1 SNHLY and CDR2 FYNNEI.

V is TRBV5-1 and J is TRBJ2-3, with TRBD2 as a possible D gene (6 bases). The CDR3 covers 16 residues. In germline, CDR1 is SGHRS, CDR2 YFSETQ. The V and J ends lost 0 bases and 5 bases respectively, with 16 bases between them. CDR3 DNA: TGCGCCAGCAGCTTGGCCCTAGGGGAGGTAGAAGATACGCAGTATTTT. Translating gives CASSLALGEVEDTQYF.

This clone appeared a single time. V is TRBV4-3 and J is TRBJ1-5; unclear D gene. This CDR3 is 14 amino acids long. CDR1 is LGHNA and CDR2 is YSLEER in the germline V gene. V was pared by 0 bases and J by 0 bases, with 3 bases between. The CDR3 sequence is CASSQDSSNQPQHF. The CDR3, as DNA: TGCGCCAGCAGCCAAGACAGTAGCAATCAGCCCCAGCATTTT.

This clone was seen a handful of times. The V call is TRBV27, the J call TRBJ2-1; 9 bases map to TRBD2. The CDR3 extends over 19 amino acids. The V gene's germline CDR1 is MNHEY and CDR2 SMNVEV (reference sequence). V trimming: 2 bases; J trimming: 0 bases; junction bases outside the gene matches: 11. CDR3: CASSLKWTSVESSYNEQFF. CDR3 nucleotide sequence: TGTGCCAGCAGTTTAAAGTGGACTAGCGTCGAGAGCTCCTACAATGAGCAGTTCTTC.

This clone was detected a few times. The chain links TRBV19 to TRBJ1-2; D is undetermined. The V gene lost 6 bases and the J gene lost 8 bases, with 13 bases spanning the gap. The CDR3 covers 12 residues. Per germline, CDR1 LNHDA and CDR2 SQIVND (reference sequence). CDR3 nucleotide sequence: TGTGCCAGTAGCCGGGAGAGAGGGGGCTACACCTTC. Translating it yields CASSRERGGYTF.

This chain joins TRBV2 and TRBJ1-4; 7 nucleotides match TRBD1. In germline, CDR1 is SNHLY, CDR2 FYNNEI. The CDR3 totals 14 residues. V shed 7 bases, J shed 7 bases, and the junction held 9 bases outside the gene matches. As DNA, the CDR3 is TGTGCCAGCACCACCGACAGGGTGGTTGAAAAACTGTTTTTT. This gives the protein CASTTDRVVEKLFF.

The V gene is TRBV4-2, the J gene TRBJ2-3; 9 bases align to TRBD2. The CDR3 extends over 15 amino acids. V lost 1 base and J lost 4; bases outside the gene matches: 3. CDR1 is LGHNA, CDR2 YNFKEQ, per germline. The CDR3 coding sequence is TGTGCCAGCAGCCAAGGCGGGGGGGCGGCAGATACGCAGTATTTT. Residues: CASSQGGGAADTQYF.

CDR3: CASRPHRGGQETQYF. The CDR3 region has the DNA TGTGCCAGCAGACCCCATCGAGGGGGGCAAGAGACCCAGTACTTC. The V call is TRBV27, the J call TRBJ2-5; possibly TRBD1 or TRBD2 for D (6 bases each). The CDR3 is made up of 15 amino acids. Germline V gene data show CDR1 as MNHEY and CDR2 as SMNVEV (reference sequence). V was clipped by 6 bases and J by 2 bases, with 16 bases between them.

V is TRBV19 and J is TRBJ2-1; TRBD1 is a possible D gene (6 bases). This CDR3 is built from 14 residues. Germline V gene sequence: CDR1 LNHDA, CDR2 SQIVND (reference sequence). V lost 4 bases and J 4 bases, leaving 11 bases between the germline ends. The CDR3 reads CASSTGTPYNEQFF. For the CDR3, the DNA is TGTGCCAGTAGTACCGGGACACCATACAATGAGCAGTTCTTC.

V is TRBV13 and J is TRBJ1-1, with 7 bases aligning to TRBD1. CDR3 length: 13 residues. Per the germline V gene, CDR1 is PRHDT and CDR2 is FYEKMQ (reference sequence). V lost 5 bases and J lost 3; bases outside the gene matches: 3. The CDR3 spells CASSLGQYTEAFF. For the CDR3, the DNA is TGTGCCAGCAGCCTGGGACAGTACACTGAAGCTTTCTTT.